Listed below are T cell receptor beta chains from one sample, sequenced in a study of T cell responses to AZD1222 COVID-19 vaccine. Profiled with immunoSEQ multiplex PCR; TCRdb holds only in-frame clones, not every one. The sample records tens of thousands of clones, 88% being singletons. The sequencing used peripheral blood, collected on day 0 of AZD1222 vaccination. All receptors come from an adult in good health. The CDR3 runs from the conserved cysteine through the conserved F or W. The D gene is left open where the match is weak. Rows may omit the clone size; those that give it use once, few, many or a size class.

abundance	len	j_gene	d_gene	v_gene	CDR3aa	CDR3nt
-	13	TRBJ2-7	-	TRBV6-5	CASRVPSGDEQYF	TGTGCCAGCAGAGTCCCGTCCGGAGACGAGCAGTACTTC
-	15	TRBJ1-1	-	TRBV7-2	CASSKGGPGNTEAFF	TGTGCCAGCAGCAAAGGAGGGCCGGGAAACACTGAAGCTTTCTTT
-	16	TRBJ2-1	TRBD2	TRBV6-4	CASSASSGASYNEQFF	TGTGCCAGCAGCGCCTCTAGCGGGGCCTCCTACAATGAGCAGTTCTTC
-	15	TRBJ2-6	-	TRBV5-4	CASSLGVSGANVLTF	TGTGCCAGCAGCCTAGGGGTGTCTGGGGCCAACGTCCTGACTTTC
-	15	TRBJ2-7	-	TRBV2	CASSGTAIKNYEQYF	TGTGCCAGCAGTGGGACAGCGATAAAGAACTACGAGCAGTACTTC
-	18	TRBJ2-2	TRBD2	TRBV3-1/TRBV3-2	CASSQDVGLAGDTGELFF	TGTGCCAGCAGCCAAGATGTCGGGCTAGCGGGAGACACCGGGGAGCTGTTTTTT
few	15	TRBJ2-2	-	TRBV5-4	CASSSGVAGYGELFF	TGTGCCAGCAGCTCTGGGGTGGCGGGATACGGGGAGCTGTTTTTT
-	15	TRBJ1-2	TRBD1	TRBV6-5	CASSYTGQGAYGYTF	TGTGCCAGCAGTTACACCGGACAGGGGGCGTATGGCTACACCTTC
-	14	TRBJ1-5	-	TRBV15	CATSRDGGLQPQHF	TGTGCCACCAGCAGAGACGGGGGGTTACAGCCCCAGCATTTT
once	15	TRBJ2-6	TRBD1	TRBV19	CASSIGTGGRHVLTF	TGTGCCAGTAGTATAGGCACAGGGGGCAGGCACGTCCTGACTTTC
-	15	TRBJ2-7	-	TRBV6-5	CASSYSRGISYEQYF	TGTGCCAGCAGTTACTCTAGGGGTATCTCCTACGAGCAGTACTTC
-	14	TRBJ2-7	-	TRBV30	CAWRTWTPDSEQYF	TGTGCCTGGAGGACCTGGACGCCCGATAGCGAGCAGTACTTC
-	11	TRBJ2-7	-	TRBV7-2	CASSFGDEQYF	TGTGCCAGCAGCTTTGGGGACGAGCAGTACTTC
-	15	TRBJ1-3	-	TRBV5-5	CASSYQIVSGNTIYF	TGTGCCAGCAGCTACCAAATAGTCTCTGGAAACACCATATATTTT
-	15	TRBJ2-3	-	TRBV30	CAWGGEEVSTDTQYF	TGTGCCTGGGGCGGGGAGGAAGTGAGCACAGATACGCAGTATTTT
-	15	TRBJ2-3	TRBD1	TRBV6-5	CASRSGQGHTDTQYF	TGTGCCAGCAGGTCGGGACAGGGACACACAGATACGCAGTATTTT
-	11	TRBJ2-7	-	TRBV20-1	CSATLRGEQYF	TGCAGTGCCACGCTGAGGGGTGAGCAGTACTTC
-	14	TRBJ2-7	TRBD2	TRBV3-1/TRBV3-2	CASSPASGPYEQYF	TGTGCCAGCAGCCCCGCTAGCGGACCCTACGAGCAGTACTTC
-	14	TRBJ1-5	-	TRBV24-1	CAILNSEMNQPQHF	TGTGCCATCTTAAATTCGGAGATGAATCAGCCCCAGCATTTT
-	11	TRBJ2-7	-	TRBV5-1	CASRIENEQYF	TGCGCCAGCAGGATTGAAAACGAGCAGTACTTC
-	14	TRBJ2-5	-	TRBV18	CASSPHSRQETQYF	TGTGCCAGCTCACCACACAGCCGGCAGGAGACCCAGTACTTC
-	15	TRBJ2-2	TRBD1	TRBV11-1	CASSYGQGPTGELFF	TGTGCCAGCAGCTACGGACAGGGCCCCACCGGGGAGCTGTTTTTT
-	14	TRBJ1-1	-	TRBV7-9	CASSFWISNTEAFF	TGTGCCAGCAGCTTTTGGATCTCGAACACTGAAGCTTTCTTT
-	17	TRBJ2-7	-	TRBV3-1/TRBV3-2	CASSQGWGRKISYEQYF	TGTGCCAGCAGCCAAGGGTGGGGACGTAAAATCTCCTACGAGCAGTACTTC
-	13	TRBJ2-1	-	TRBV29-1	CQVGDSAYNEQFF	TGCCAGGTTGGGGACTCCGCCTACAATGAGCAGTTCTTC
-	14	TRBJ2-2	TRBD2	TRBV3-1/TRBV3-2	CASSLQRGGRELFF	TGTGCCAGCAGCCTCCAGCGGGGGGGCCGGGAGCTGTTTTTT
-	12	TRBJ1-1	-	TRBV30	CAWSVRGTEAFF	TGTGCCTGGAGTGTACGGGGCACTGAAGCTTTCTTT
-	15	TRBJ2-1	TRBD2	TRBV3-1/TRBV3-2	CASRNGLAGEDEQFF	TGTGCCAGCAGAAATGGACTAGCGGGAGAGGATGAGCAGTTCTTC
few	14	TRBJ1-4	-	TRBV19	CASSRSRVGEKLFF	TGTGCCAGTAGTAGGAGCAGGGTTGGCGAAAAACTGTTTTTT
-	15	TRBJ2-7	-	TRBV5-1	CASSLGTGRPYEQYF	TGCGCCAGCAGCTTGGGGACGGGAAGACCCTACGAGCAGTACTTC